What follows are 9 T cell receptor beta chains derived from one specimen sequenced in a study of shared clonotypes between healthy human individuals. Assay used: immunoSEQ multiplex PCR; TCRdb lists only in-frame clones, some missing. This sample yields around 2.3 million clones, of which roughly 95% are seen a single time; over 0.1% belongs to the top ten. The sequencing input was naive CD4+ T cells sorted from blood. Described subset: CD45RA+ positively selected. The receptors shown here come from a man younger than 35 in good health.

In its sample, this clone was seen once. The CDR3 spells CSVAGPATNEKLFF. The DNA for the CDR3 is TGCAGCGTGGCAGGACCTGCAACTAATGAAAAACTGTTTTTT. The rearrangement uses TRBV29-1 and TRBJ1-4; D gene ambiguous. The CDR3 extends over 14 amino acids. CDR1 is SQVTM and CDR2 is ANQGSEA in the germline V gene. V lost 6 bases to trimming and J lost 0 bases, with 11 bases between them.

As to this clone: Other DNA sequences of this sample code for an identical CDR3. The V gene is TRBV5-1, the J gene TRBJ1-3; TRBD1 agrees at 7 bases. This CDR3 is 15 amino acids long. The V and J ends lost 5 bases and 0 bases, in that order; junction bases with no gene match: 5. Germline CDR1 and CDR2: SGHRS and YFSETQ. CDR3 DNA: TGCGCCAGCAGTAGAACAGGGGACTCTGGAAACACCATATATTTT. It specifies CASSRTGDSGNTIYF. Full variable domain (missing parts from reference TRBV5-1 and TRBJ1-3): KAGVTQTPRYLIKTRGQQVTLSCSPISGHRSVSWYQQTPGQGLQFLFEYFSETQRNKGNFPGRFSGRQFSNSRSEMNVSTLELGDSALYLCASSRTGDSGNTIYFGEGSWLTVV.

The chain is built from TRBV19 and TRBJ1-1; no firm D call. V shed 3 bases and J shed 2 bases, with 13 bases lying between them. Germline CDR1 reads LNHDA; CDR2 reads SQIVND (reference sequence). The CDR3 is made up of 15 amino acids. The CDR3 protein is CASSMAVRPNTEAFF. CDR3 sequence (DNA): TGTGCCAGTAGTATGGCAGTACGGCCTAACACTGAAGCTTTCTTT.

The chain links TRBV19 to TRBJ1-1, with D unclear. Germline CDR1 reads LNHDA; CDR2 reads SQIVND (reference sequence). CDR3 length equals 11 residues. V was trimmed by 5 bases and J by 8 bases, leaving 9 bases between them. CDR3 coding DNA: TGTGCCAGTAGTTCCCGTTTGGAAGCTTTCTTT. It is translated as CASSSRLEAFF.

The V and J genes are TRBV5-8 and TRBJ1-6, with 10 bases fitting TRBD1. V trimming: 2 bases; J trimming: 9 bases; junction bases outside the gene matches: 5. The CDR3 runs to 15 residues. Germline V CDR1 and CDR2: SGHTS, YDEGEE. The CDR3 spells CASSFSGQGISPLHF. Written as DNA, the CDR3 is TGTGCCAGCAGCTTCTCGGGACAGGGGATTTCACCCCTCCACTTT. The complete variable domain, with remaining parts taken from reference TRBV5-8 and TRBJ1-6, reads EAGVTQSPTHLIKTRGQQATLRCSPISGHTSVYWYQQALGLGLQFLLWYDEGEERNRGNFPPRFSGRQFPNYSSELNVNALELEDSALYLCASSFSGQGISPLHFGNGTRLTVT.

This chain joins TRBV4-3 and TRBJ2-7, with D possibly TRBD1 on 8 matching bases. Looked up from germline, CDR1 is LGHNA and CDR2 is YSLEER. Between the trimmed V and J ends, which lost 5 bases and 3 bases, there was a span of 11 bases. The CDR3 length is 13 residues. The DNA for the CDR3 is TGCGCCAGCAGCTACAGGGGGGGCTACGAGCAGTACTTC. It is translated as CASSYRGGYEQYF.

The chain carries TRBV5-1 and TRBJ1-1; a possible D gene is TRBD1 (6 bases). The length of the CDR3 is 16 residues. Per the germline V gene, CDR1 is SGHRS and CDR2 is YFSETQ. V shed 4 bases and J shed 2 bases, with 18 bases lying between them. CDR3 nucleotides: TGCGCCAGCAGCAGGGAGACAGGTTACGTCAACACTGAAGCTTTCTTT. Encoded protein: CASSRETGYVNTEAFF.

Concerning this clone: This CDR3 is also generated by other DNA sequences in the sample. V is TRBV7-9 and J is TRBJ1-1, with D unresolved. CDR1 and CDR2 from the germline V gene are SEHNR and FQNEAQ (reference sequence). V was shortened by 1 base and J by 1 base, with 4 bases between the two germline ends. This CDR3 spans 13 amino acids. The CDR3 is CASSLDPNTEAFF. CDR3 DNA sequence: TGTGCCAGCAGCTTAGATCCGAACACTGAAGCTTTCTTT.

V gene TRBV6-5 combines with J gene TRBJ1-1; 7 nucleotides align to TRBD1. The CDR3 runs 12 residues. The V gene end was trimmed by 10 bases and the J gene end by 2 bases; junction bases not matched to a gene: 4. Germline V gene sequence: CDR1 MNHEY, CDR2 SVGAGI. CDR3 bases: TGTGCCACCCACAGGGGTAACACTGAAGCTTTCTTT. Its translation is CATHRGNTEAFF.